A single sample gave rise to the 15 T cell receptor beta chains below, sequenced in a study of blood T cell repertoires in COVID-19. The repertoire was sequenced with immunoSEQ multiplex PCR; TCRdb's copy has only in-frame clones and lacks some. The repertoire has approximately 140,000 clones, about 86% of them found once; the top ten carry 3.5% to 5.5%. The material sequenced was peripheral blood. Every receptor here comes from a woman aged 35 to 49 with acute or convalescent COVID-19.

This chain joins TRBV19 and TRBJ1-4; the D is unclear. The V and J ends lost 4 bases and 8 bases respectively, with 11 bases between them. The CDR3 is 13 residues long. Germline-derived CDR1 and CDR2 are LNHDA and SQIVND (reference sequence). The CDR3 DNA follows: TGTGCCAGTAGTACCTACTCTGCGGAAAAACTGTTTTTT. Translated, it gives CASSTYSAEKLFF.

The CDR3: CSAREDSFQHF. The CDR3 DNA sequence: TGCAGTGCTAGAGAGGACAGTTTCCAGCATTTT. The J gene is TRBJ1-5, the V gene TRBV20-1; perhaps TRBD1 as D (6 bases). The germline V gene encodes CDR1 DFQATT and CDR2 SNEGSKA (reference sequence). CDR3 length equals 11 residues. V was cut by 0 bases and J by 12 bases, with 9 bases left in between.

J is TRBJ1-3 and V is TRBV9; no clear D. CDR1 is SGDLS, CDR2 YYNGEE, per germline. The CDR3 is 13 amino acids. V shed 4 bases and J shed 8 bases, with 13 bases lying between them. The CDR3 nucleotides are TGTGCCAGCAGCCCTCGGGTAAAGGACACCATATATTTT. This gives the protein CASSPRVKDTIYF.

The chain links TRBV5-4 to TRBJ2-7, with 11 bases that match TRBD2. This CDR3 is built from 12 residues. With 1 base clipped from V and 13 bases from J, the junction kept 4 bases outside the gene matches. In germline, CDR1 is SGHNT, CDR2 YYREEE (reference sequence). Written as DNA, the CDR3 is TGTGCCAGCAGCTTGAAGGGACTAGCGGCTTACTTC. Protein: CASSLKGLAAYF. Supplemented by reference TRBV5-4 and TRBJ2-7, the full variable domain reads ETGVTQSPTHLIKTRGQQVTLRCSSQSGHNTVSWYQQALGQGPQFIFQYYREEENGRGNFPPRFSGLQFPNYSSELNVNALELDDSALYLCASSLKGLAAYFGPGTRLTVT.

This sequence joins TRBV10-3 and TRBJ2-2, with 9 positions matching TRBD2. Trimming took 3 bases from V and 0 from J; bases not matched to a gene: 5. The CDR3 spans 17 residues. CDR1 is ENHRY, CDR2 SYGVKD, per germline. The CDR3 sequence: CAISEHIAGANTGELFF. In DNA form, the CDR3 reads TGTGCCATCAGTGAACACATAGCGGGGGCGAACACCGGGGAGCTGTTTTTT.

The V and J genes are TRBV27 and TRBJ1-2; TRBD1 matches at 9 bases. CDR1 is MNHEY, CDR2 SMNVEV, per germline (reference sequence). J was trimmed by 8 bases and V by 6 bases; bases with no gene match: 4. CDR3 size: 12 residues. This CDR3 is CASSRTGEGYTF. In DNA, the CDR3 is TGTGCCAGCAGCCGGACAGGGGAAGGCTACACCTTC.

The chain recombines TRBV6-5 with TRBJ1-4, with 7 bases aligning to TRBD1. V gave up 0 bases and J gave up 8 bases; unmatched junction bases: 0. The germline V gene has CDR1 MNHEY and CDR2 SVGAGI. The CDR3 sequence is 13 residues long. This chain's CDR3 is CASSYSDREKLFF. The CDR3 nucleotides read TGTGCCAGCAGTTACTCGGACAGGGAAAAACTGTTTTTT.

This chain links TRBV25-1 with TRBJ1-2; possibly TRBD1 for D (5 bases). The CDR3 runs to 15 residues. Germline CDR1 reads MGHDK; CDR2 reads SYGVNS. The V and J ends lost 3 bases and 3 bases respectively, with 14 bases between them. The CDR3 loop reads CASSDPMGQDYGYTF. The DNA of the CDR3 is TGTGCCAGCAGTGACCCCATGGGGCAGGACTATGGCTACACCTTC.

CDR3 region: CASSEKGVLTF. CDR3 DNA sequence: TGTGCCAGCAGCGAGAAGGGGGTTCTGACTTTC. The V and J genes are TRBV5-6 and TRBJ2-6, with a weak D call TRBD1 (6 bases). The CDR3 extends over 11 amino acids. Trimming removed 4 bases at V and 16 bases at J, with 12 bases between. Germline loops: CDR1 SGHDT, CDR2 YYEEEE. The full variable domain, in which reference TRBV5-6 and TRBJ2-6 provide the parts outside the CDR3, is DAGVTQSPTHLIKTRGQQVTLRCSPKSGHDTVSWYQQALGQGPQFIFQYYEEEERQRGNFPDRFSGHQFPNYSSELNVNALLLGDSALYLCASSEKGVLTFGAGSRLTVL.

The chain carries TRBV2 and TRBJ2-7; the match to TRBD2 covers 7 bases. The CDR3 runs to 16 residues. CDR1 SNHLY and CDR2 FYNNEI come from the germline V gene. The ends lost 7 bases at V and 0 bases at J; junction bases unmatched: 12. CDR3 region: CASTRRGLAVSYEQYF. The CDR3, as DNA: TGTGCCAGCACTCGACGAGGGCTAGCGGTCTCCTACGAGCAGTACTTC.

This chain links TRBV7-2 with TRBJ2-7, with TRBD2 matching 7 bases. The CDR3 has 15 residues. Germline V gene lookup returns CDR1 SGHTA and CDR2 FQGNSA. V lost 1 base and J lost 0; bases outside the gene matches: 3. The CDR3, as DNA: TGTGCCAGCAGCTTAGGGACTAGAAGCTCCTACGAGCAGTACTTC. This translates into CASSLGTRSSYEQYF. Full variable domain (remainder filled in from reference TRBV7-2 and TRBJ2-7): GAGVSQSPSNKVTEKGKDVELRCDPISGHTALYWYRQSLGQGLEFLIYFQGNSAPDKSGLPSDRFSAERTGGSVSTLTIQRTQQEDSAVYLCASSLGTRSSYEQYFGPGTRLTVT.

The chain is built from TRBV2 and TRBJ2-7; D remains unclear. Between the trimmed V and J ends, which lost 0 bases and 6 bases, there was a span of 6 bases. CDR1 SNHLY and CDR2 FYNNEI come from the germline V gene. This CDR3 spans 12 amino acids. CDR3 DNA: TGTGCCAGCAGTGAAGCCTTACTCGAGCAGTACTTC. Translating gives CASSEALLEQYF.

The chain joins TRBV30 to TRBJ2-7, with 10 bases that match TRBD2. CDR1 and CDR2 (germline): GTSNPN, SVGIG (reference sequence). The CDR3 has 15 residues. Trimming took 4 bases from V and 3 from J; bases not matched to a gene: 9. The CDR3 DNA sequence: TGTGCCTGGATCAACGGACTAGCGGAACACTACGAGCAGTACTTC. Protein product: CAWINGLAEHYEQYF.

The V and J genes are TRBV7-2 and TRBJ1-6; a possible D gene is TRBD1 (6 bases). Deletions cut 5 bases from V and 9 bases from J, with 20 bases between. CDR3 length: 16 residues. Germline V gives CDR1 SGHTA, CDR2 FQGNSA. The CDR3 protein is CASSTQGPRVGSPLHF. The CDR3 DNA reads as TGTGCCAGCAGCACCCAGGGGCCTAGGGTTGGTTCACCCCTCCACTTT.

The CDR3 region is CASSPVTADEAFF. DNA of the CDR3: TGTGCCAGCAGCCCCGTGACAGCAGATGAAGCTTTCTTT. This chain joins TRBV7-9 and TRBJ1-1; a weak D match, TRBD1 (5 bases). V was clipped by 5 bases and J by 7 bases, with 14 bases between them. The CDR3 runs 13 residues. Germline CDR1 and CDR2: SEHNR and FQNEAQ (reference sequence).